A selection of T cell receptor beta chains follows, all from one sample in a study of T-cell memory formation after mild COVID-19. TCRdb used MiXCR to reprocess the 5' RACE reads, holding one entry per CDR3 protein. The sample shows about 110,000 distinct CDR3 sequences, 9.5% to 15% of them seen only once. What was sequenced was PBMCs or a T cell subset sorted from them (not recorded which). The receptors derive from an adult woman who had mild COVID-19 (a few samples of this study predate the infection). Cell type and time point are not known. CDR3s include the opening cysteine and the closing phenylalanine or tryptophan. The order of the fields is CDR3 protein, CDR3 DNA, D gene, clone size, CDR3 length, J gene, V gene. The D gene is left open where the match is weak. The size field is filled for only some rows; it gives once, few, many or a size class.

CDR3aa: CSVQDRGLYEQYF; CDR3nt: TGCAGCGTTCAGGACAGGGGGCTTTACGAGCAGTACTTC; d_gene: TRBD1; abundance: few; len: 13; j_gene: TRBJ2-7; v_gene: TRBV29-1
CDR3aa: CASSSHLAGVAEQFF; CDR3nt: TGTGCCAGCAGCTCACACCTAGCGGGAGTGGCTGAGCAGTTCTTC; d_gene: TRBD2; abundance: few; len: 15; j_gene: TRBJ2-1; v_gene: TRBV7-9
CDR3aa: CASSQGLAGWETQYF; CDR3nt: TGTGCCAGCAGCCAGGGACTAGCGGGATGGGAGACCCAGTACTTC; d_gene: TRBD2; abundance: .; len: 15; j_gene: TRBJ2-5; v_gene: TRBV11-2
CDR3aa: CASRTGLVFNEQFF; CDR3nt: TGTGCCAGCAGAACGGGACTAGTTTTCAATGAGCAGTTCTTC; d_gene: TRBD2; abundance: .; len: 14; j_gene: TRBJ2-1; v_gene: TRBV2
CDR3aa: CSARDPDRGLTEAFF; CDR3nt: TGCAGTGCTAGAGATCCCGACAGGGGGCTAACTGAAGCTTTCTTT; d_gene: TRBD1; abundance: .; len: 15; j_gene: TRBJ1-1; v_gene: TRBV20-1
CDR3aa: CSVQRDYEQYF; CDR3nt: TGCAGCGTTCAGAGGGACTACGAGCAGTACTTC; d_gene: .; abundance: many; len: 11; j_gene: TRBJ2-7; v_gene: TRBV29-1
CDR3aa: CASSQDWAGLYEQYF; CDR3nt: TGTGCCAGCAGCCAAGATTGGGCAGGGCTCTACGAGCAGTACTTC; d_gene: .; abundance: .; len: 15; j_gene: TRBJ2-7; v_gene: TRBV3-1
CDR3aa: CATSESGGSTEAFF; CDR3nt: TGTGCCACCAGTGAATCGGGGGGGTCCACTGAAGCTTTCTTT; d_gene: .; abundance: few; len: 14; j_gene: TRBJ1-1; v_gene: TRBV24-1
CDR3aa: CASSFSQDRSSYEQYF; CDR3nt: TGTGCCAGCAGTTTCTCCCAGGACAGAAGCTCCTACGAGCAGTACTTC; d_gene: .; abundance: few; len: 16; j_gene: TRBJ2-7; v_gene: TRBV28
CDR3aa: CASSQGSDRVYEQYF; CDR3nt: TGTGCCAGCAGCCAGGGGTCGGACAGGGTCTACGAGCAGTACTTC; d_gene: TRBD1; abundance: .; len: 15; j_gene: TRBJ2-7; v_gene: TRBV7-9
CDR3aa: CATSDSVAGISYNEQFF; CDR3nt: TGTGCCACCAGTGATTCTGTAGCGGGTATCTCCTACAATGAGCAGTTCTTC; d_gene: TRBD2; abundance: .; len: 17; j_gene: TRBJ2-1; v_gene: TRBV24-1
CDR3aa: CATGNEQFF; CDR3nt: TGTGCCACCGGCAATGAGCAGTTCTTC; d_gene: .; abundance: few; len: 9; j_gene: TRBJ2-1; v_gene: TRBV25-1
CDR3aa: CASSYGTEAFF; CDR3nt: TGTGCCAGCAGCTACGGAACTGAAGCTTTCTTT; d_gene: .; abundance: .; len: 11; j_gene: TRBJ1-1; v_gene: TRBV7-9
CDR3aa: CASSFGLADSYEQYF; CDR3nt: TGTGCCAGCAGCTTCGGACTAGCGGACTCCTACGAGCAGTACTTC; d_gene: TRBD2; abundance: .; len: 15; j_gene: TRBJ2-7; v_gene: TRBV5-6
CDR3aa: CATSDLRAADTGELFF; CDR3nt: TGTGCCACCAGTGATTTACGGGCAGCTGACACCGGGGAGCTGTTTTTT; d_gene: .; abundance: few; len: 16; j_gene: TRBJ2-2; v_gene: TRBV24-1
CDR3aa: CASSQEARTSGYEQYF; CDR3nt: TGTGCCAGCAGCCAAGAAGCAAGGACTAGCGGCTACGAGCAGTACTTC; d_gene: TRBD2; abundance: few; len: 16; j_gene: TRBJ2-7; v_gene: TRBV3-1
CDR3aa: CASSVRDAYEQYF; CDR3nt: TGTGCCAGCAGCGTCCGGGACGCCTACGAGCAGTACTTC; d_gene: .; abundance: .; len: 13; j_gene: TRBJ2-7; v_gene: TRBV5-4
CDR3aa: CASSKAGGGDTQYF; CDR3nt: TGTGCCAGCAGCAAAGCGGGAGGTGGGGATACGCAGTATTTT; d_gene: TRBD2; abundance: .; len: 14; j_gene: TRBJ2-3; v_gene: TRBV7-3
CDR3aa: CASSLGGRADYSNQPQHF; CDR3nt: TGTGCCAGCAGCCTCGGGGGGAGGGCCGATTATAGCAATCAGCCCCAGCATTTT; d_gene: .; abundance: few; len: 18; j_gene: TRBJ1-5; v_gene: TRBV6-8
CDR3aa: CASSTGGESGQPQHF; CDR3nt: TGTGCCAGCAGCACAGGGGGCGAATCAGGACAGCCCCAGCATTTT; d_gene: TRBD1; abundance: few; len: 15; j_gene: TRBJ1-5; v_gene: TRBV5-6
CDR3aa: CASSLGTGYSEQYF; CDR3nt: TGTGCCAGCAGTTTAGGGACAGGGTATAGCGAGCAGTACTTC; d_gene: TRBD1; abundance: .; len: 14; j_gene: TRBJ2-7; v_gene: TRBV27
CDR3aa: CASSEEQRPSTDTQYF; CDR3nt: TGTGCCAGCAGTGAAGAACAGCGTCCTAGCACAGATACGCAGTATTTT; d_gene: .; abundance: .; len: 16; j_gene: TRBJ2-3; v_gene: TRBV6-1
CDR3aa: CASSEGGTDTQYF; CDR3nt: TGTGCCAGCAGCGAGGGAGGTACAGATACGCAGTATTTT; d_gene: .; abundance: many; len: 13; j_gene: TRBJ2-3; v_gene: TRBV7-9
CDR3aa: CASSQDLTSGYEQYF; CDR3nt: TGCGCCAGCAGCCAAGACCTAACTTCCGGTTACGAGCAGTACTTC; d_gene: .; abundance: few; len: 15; j_gene: TRBJ2-7; v_gene: TRBV4-1
CDR3aa: CASSPYRGSRTEAFF; CDR3nt: TGCGCCAGCAGCCCCTACAGGGGTAGTCGGACTGAAGCTTTCTTT; d_gene: TRBD1; abundance: .; len: 15; j_gene: TRBJ1-1; v_gene: TRBV4-1
CDR3aa: CASSLEVRTETGELFF; CDR3nt: TGCGCCAGCAGCTTGGAGGTTCGAACAGAAACCGGGGAGCTGTTTTTT; d_gene: .; abundance: many; len: 16; j_gene: TRBJ2-2; v_gene: TRBV5-1
CDR3aa: CASSLADRPGYTF; CDR3nt: TGTGCCAGCAGCTTGGCGGACAGGCCCGGCTACACCTTC; d_gene: TRBD1; abundance: few; len: 13; j_gene: TRBJ1-2; v_gene: TRBV5-6
CDR3aa: CASSLGTGAEETQYF; CDR3nt: TGTGCCAGCAGCTTAGGGACAGGGGCTGAGGAGACCCAGTACTTC; d_gene: TRBD1; abundance: .; len: 15; j_gene: TRBJ2-5; v_gene: TRBV13
CDR3aa: CASSEAYRLDTEAFF; CDR3nt: TGTGCCAGCAGTGAAGCATACAGGTTGGACACTGAAGCTTTCTTT; d_gene: .; abundance: .; len: 15; j_gene: TRBJ1-1; v_gene: TRBV2
CDR3aa: CASERGGIEQYF; CDR3nt: TGTGCCAGCGAACGGGGGGGGATCGAGCAGTACTTC; d_gene: TRBD2; abundance: .; len: 12; j_gene: TRBJ2-7; v_gene: TRBV7-9
CDR3aa: CASRSTSGRGYNEQFF; CDR3nt: TGTGCCAGCAGGTCTACTAGCGGGAGGGGCTACAATGAGCAGTTCTTC; d_gene: TRBD2; abundance: few; len: 16; j_gene: TRBJ2-1; v_gene: TRBV7-8
CDR3aa: CASSLPPNYGYTF; CDR3nt: TGTGCCAGCAGCTTACCCCCTAACTATGGCTACACCTTC; d_gene: .; abundance: .; len: 13; j_gene: TRBJ1-2; v_gene: TRBV7-9
CDR3aa: CSVEGTGESYEQYF; CDR3nt: TGCAGCGTTGAAGGGACAGGGGAGTCCTACGAGCAGTACTTC; d_gene: TRBD1; abundance: many; len: 14; j_gene: TRBJ2-7; v_gene: TRBV29-1
CDR3aa: CASSLGTGDEQYF; CDR3nt: TGTGCCAGCAGTCTCGGGACAGGGGACGAGCAGTACTTC; d_gene: TRBD1; abundance: medium-sized; len: 13; j_gene: TRBJ2-7; v_gene: TRBV12-3/TRBV12-4
CDR3aa: CASSPPYSYEQYF; CDR3nt: TGTGCCAGCAGTCCCCCCTACTCCTACGAGCAGTACTTC; d_gene: .; abundance: few; len: 13; j_gene: TRBJ2-7; v_gene: TRBV6-6
CDR3aa: CASPPPGTGVYNEQFF; CDR3nt: TGTGCCAGCCCCCCTCCCGGGACAGGGGTCTACAATGAGCAGTTCTTC; d_gene: TRBD1; abundance: .; len: 16; j_gene: TRBJ2-1; v_gene: TRBV12-3/TRBV12-4
CDR3aa: CASSLDPTKGIGTDTQYF; CDR3nt: TGTGCCAGCAGCTTAGATCCTACCAAAGGTATTGGCACAGATACGCAGTATTTT; d_gene: .; abundance: .; len: 18; j_gene: TRBJ2-3; v_gene: TRBV11-2
CDR3aa: CATSDWGENTGELFF; CDR3nt: TGTGCCACCAGTGATTGGGGAGAGAACACCGGGGAGCTGTTTTTT; d_gene: .; abundance: many; len: 15; j_gene: TRBJ2-2; v_gene: TRBV24-1
CDR3aa: CASRLSNSPVPGATYEQYF; CDR3nt: TGTGCCAGCAGATTAAGCAACTCCCCGGTTCCGGGAGCCACCTACGAGCAGTACTTC; d_gene: .; abundance: many; len: 19; j_gene: TRBJ2-7; v_gene: TRBV7-9
CDR3aa: CASSSFSGSGGAYEQYF; CDR3nt: TGTGCCAGCAGCTCATTCTCGGGGAGCGGAGGCGCTTACGAGCAGTACTTC; d_gene: .; abundance: .; len: 17; j_gene: TRBJ2-7; v_gene: TRBV11-3
CDR3aa: CASSQKLLRTGGRNYGYTF; CDR3nt: TGTGCCAGCAGCCAAAAGCTCCTTCGGACAGGGGGACGTAACTATGGCTACACCTTC; d_gene: TRBD1; abundance: .; len: 19; j_gene: TRBJ1-2; v_gene: TRBV3-1
CDR3aa: CASSLSYEQFF; CDR3nt: TGTGCCAGCAGCTTGAGTTATGAGCAGTTCTTC; d_gene: .; abundance: few; len: 11; j_gene: TRBJ2-1; v_gene: TRBV11-1
CDR3aa: CASSAGGEISPLHF; CDR3nt: TGTGCCAGCAGTGCAGGGGGCGAAATTTCACCCCTCCACTTT; d_gene: TRBD1; abundance: .; len: 14; j_gene: TRBJ1-6; v_gene: TRBV6-4
CDR3aa: CAWSVAGGGYGYTF; CDR3nt: TGTGCCTGGAGTGTAGCAGGGGGCGGCTATGGCTACACCTTC; d_gene: TRBD1; abundance: few; len: 14; j_gene: TRBJ1-2; v_gene: TRBV30
CDR3aa: CASSVQGNTEAFF; CDR3nt: TGTGCCAGCAGCGTACAGGGGAACACTGAAGCTTTCTTT; d_gene: .; abundance: few; len: 13; j_gene: TRBJ1-1; v_gene: TRBV9
CDR3aa: CASSQGDHDDLGIYEQYF; CDR3nt: TGCGCCAGCAGCCAAGGGGATCACGACGATTTAGGTATCTACGAGCAGTACTTC; d_gene: .; abundance: once; len: 18; j_gene: TRBJ2-7; v_gene: TRBV4-1
CDR3aa: CASSLPLAGSGELFF; CDR3nt: TGTGCCAGCAGCTTACCCCTAGCGGGGTCCGGGGAGCTGTTTTTT; d_gene: TRBD2; abundance: few; len: 15; j_gene: TRBJ2-2; v_gene: TRBV7-9
CDR3aa: CASSLEVSLGEQYF; CDR3nt: TGTGCCAGCAGCTTGGAGGTGAGCCTCGGCGAGCAGTACTTC; d_gene: .; abundance: many; len: 14; j_gene: TRBJ2-7; v_gene: TRBV11-2
CDR3aa: CASSPRPSGGARETQYF; CDR3nt: TGTGCCAGCAGCCCTCGGCCTAGCGGGGGGGCTCGAGAGACCCAGTACTTC; d_gene: TRBD2; abundance: many; len: 17; j_gene: TRBJ2-5; v_gene: TRBV7-6
CDR3aa: CASSFLTPGREKGSIEAFF; CDR3nt: TGTGCCAGCAGTTTCTTAACCCCCGGCAGGGAGAAAGGAAGCATAGAAGCTTTCTTT; d_gene: .; abundance: .; len: 19; j_gene: TRBJ1-1; v_gene: TRBV27
CDR3aa: CASSPPKNIQYF; CDR3nt: TGTGCCAGCAGCCCCCCCAAAAACATTCAGTACTTC; d_gene: .; abundance: .; len: 12; j_gene: TRBJ2-4; v_gene: TRBV11-2
CDR3aa: CASWKGEVPNEQFF; CDR3nt: TGTGCCAGCTGGAAAGGAGAGGTCCCGAATGAGCAGTTCTTC; d_gene: .; abundance: many; len: 14; j_gene: TRBJ2-1; v_gene: TRBV27
CDR3aa: CAWSGTGGEEEQFF; CDR3nt: TGTGCCTGGAGCGGGACAGGGGGCGAGGAGGAGCAGTTCTTC; d_gene: TRBD1; abundance: few; len: 14; j_gene: TRBJ2-1; v_gene: TRBV30
CDR3aa: CASSELRGGGELFF; CDR3nt: TGTGCCAGCAGCGAGCTCCGGGGAGGCGGGGAGCTGTTTTTT; d_gene: .; abundance: few; len: 14; j_gene: TRBJ2-2; v_gene: TRBV6-5
CDR3aa: CAISESVDRDTQYF; CDR3nt: TGTGCCATCAGTGAGTCGGTCGACCGTGATACGCAGTATTTT; d_gene: .; abundance: many; len: 14; j_gene: TRBJ2-3; v_gene: TRBV10-3
CDR3aa: CSVVSVYEQYF; CDR3nt: TGCAGCGTCGTATCCGTCTACGAGCAGTACTTC; d_gene: .; abundance: many; len: 11; j_gene: TRBJ2-7; v_gene: TRBV29-1
CDR3aa: CASSLGGGGQPQHF; CDR3nt: TGTGCCAGCAGCTTGGGAGGGGGGGGTCAGCCCCAGCATTTT; d_gene: .; abundance: few; len: 14; j_gene: TRBJ1-5; v_gene: TRBV5-4
CDR3aa: CASGTEAFF; CDR3nt: TGTGCCAGCGGAACTGAAGCTTTCTTT; d_gene: .; abundance: .; len: 9; j_gene: TRBJ1-1; v_gene: TRBV12-3/TRBV12-4
CDR3aa: CASSSPGQAEGVGELFF; CDR3nt: TGCGCCAGCAGCTCTCCCGGACAGGCCGAGGGAGTTGGGGAGCTGTTTTTT; d_gene: TRBD1; abundance: .; len: 17; j_gene: TRBJ2-2; v_gene: TRBV5-1